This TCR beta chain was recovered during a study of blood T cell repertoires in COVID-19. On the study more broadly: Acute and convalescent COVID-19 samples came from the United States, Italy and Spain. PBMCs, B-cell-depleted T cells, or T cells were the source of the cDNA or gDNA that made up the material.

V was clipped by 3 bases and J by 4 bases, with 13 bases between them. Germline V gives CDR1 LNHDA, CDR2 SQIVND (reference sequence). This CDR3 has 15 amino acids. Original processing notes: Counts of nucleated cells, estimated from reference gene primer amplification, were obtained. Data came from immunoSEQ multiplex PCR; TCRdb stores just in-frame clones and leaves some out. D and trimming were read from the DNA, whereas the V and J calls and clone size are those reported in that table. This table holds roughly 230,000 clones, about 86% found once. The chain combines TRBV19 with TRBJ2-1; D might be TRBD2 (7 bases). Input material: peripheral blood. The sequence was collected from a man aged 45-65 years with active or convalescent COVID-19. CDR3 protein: CASSIYAGAYNEQFF. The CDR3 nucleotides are TGTGCCAGTAGTATTTACGCGGGGGCTTACAATGAGCAGTTCTTC.